The 4 T cell receptor beta chains presented below share a single source sample, sequenced in a study of cytomegalovirus exposure and HLA in healthy donors. In the PCR, 60 Vbeta and 13 Jbeta primers were used. Libraries were prepared by immunoSEQ multiplex PCR; TCRdb keeps only in-frame clonotypes and omits some of them. The top ten clones hold around 4.9% of a sample with 150,000 to 200,000 clones, 75% of them seen once. Sequenced sample: PBMCs. Every receptor here comes from a male donor in good health and CMV-seronegative.

This clone occurred a few times. The CDR3 spells CASSFPGFHEQYF. For the CDR3, the DNA is TGTGCCAGCAGTTTCCCAGGGTTCCACGAGCAGTACTTC. The chain is built from TRBV28 and TRBJ2-7; maybe TRBD1 (5 bases). CDR3 length equals 13 residues. Per germline, CDR1 MDHEN and CDR2 SYDVKM. Deletions cut 3 bases from V and 5 bases from J, with 11 bases between.

For the CDR3, the DNA is TGTGCCAGCAGTTACTCGCACAGGGCCGAATACGAGCAGTACTTC. Protein sequence: CASSYSHRAEYEQYF. The rearrangement uses TRBV6-5 and TRBJ2-7, with D possibly TRBD1 on 6 matching bases. Germline CDR1 is MNHEY and CDR2 is SVGAGI. Trimming removed 0 bases at V and 4 bases at J, with 13 bases between. The CDR3 consists of 15 residues.

The chain links TRBV7-6 to TRBJ1-5, with D perhaps matching TRBD1 (5 bases). The V gene's germline CDR1 is SGHVS and CDR2 FNYEAQ. V was trimmed by 5 bases and J by 1 base, leaving 12 bases between them. The CDR3 loop spans 15 amino acids. The CDR3 spells CASSPTGDSNQPQHF. CDR3 coding DNA: TGTGCCAGCAGCCCAACGGGGGACAGCAATCAGCCCCAGCATTTT.

This clone has a handful of counts. V is TRBV19 and J is TRBJ1-5, with 7 bases that match TRBD1. The J segment lost 4 bases and the V segment lost 8 bases, leaving 11 bases of the junction unmatched. There are 15 residues in the CDR3. Germline values: CDR1 LNHDA, CDR2 SQIVND (reference sequence). CDR3 amino acids: CASVFGTASNQPQHF. The CDR3 region has the DNA TGTGCCAGTGTTTTTGGGACAGCTTCAAATCAGCCCCAGCATTTT.